The sequence of this T cell receptor (beta chain) was determined in a study of cytomegalovirus exposure and HLA in healthy donors. PCR primers comprised 60 Vbeta and 13 Jbeta primers. Assay: immunoSEQ multiplex PCR; the TCRdb copy retains only in-frame clones and omits some. The sample lists 100,000 to 150,000 clones, around 73% occurring once. On this clone: As yet, its antigen is unknown.

Study conclusions and caveats: The authors assumed roughly uniform sequencing depth across donors for presence/absence analyses. In terms of immune exposure information, only CMV serostatus was available. DRB1 showed the most TCR associations and HLA-C the fewest in a later analysis, as rates varied by HLA locus.

The sequenced sample consisted of PBMCs. This receptor was obtained from a human donor in good health.

CDR3 protein: CASSYSTGNNNEQFF. As DNA, the CDR3 is TGTGCCAGCAGTTACTCGACAGGGAATAACAATGAGCAGTTCTTC. This chain connects TRBV6-5 to TRBJ2-1; 7 positions agree with TRBD1. The CDR3 consists of 15 residues. Germline CDR1 reads MNHEY; CDR2 reads SVGAGI. V lost 0 bases and J lost 5; bases outside the gene matches: 4.